This T cell receptor (beta chain) was identified in a study of blood T cell repertoires in COVID-19. Trimming shortened V by 6 bases and J by 7 bases, and 18 bases separated the two germline ends. Germline CDR1 is SNHLY and CDR2 is FYNNEI. The CDR3 contains 14 residues. Under the authors' procedure: It was from reference gene primer amplification that nucleated cell counts were estimated. Sequenced by immunoSEQ multiplex PCR; TCRdb stores in-frame clones only, minus some. V and J calls plus clone size are reproduced from that table; the DNA served to infer D and trimming. The top ten hold about 6.2% of the sample, which has some 66,000 clones, roughly 82% seen once.

The specimen sequenced was peripheral blood. The chain links TRBV2 to TRBJ1-2, with D possibly matching TRBD1 (6 bases). The clonotype comes from a man aged 55 to 70 with acute or convalescent COVID-19. The CDR3 here is CASRFHGTWIGYTF. The CDR3 DNA reads as TGTGCCAGCAGGTTCCACGGGACATGGATTGGCTACACCTTC.